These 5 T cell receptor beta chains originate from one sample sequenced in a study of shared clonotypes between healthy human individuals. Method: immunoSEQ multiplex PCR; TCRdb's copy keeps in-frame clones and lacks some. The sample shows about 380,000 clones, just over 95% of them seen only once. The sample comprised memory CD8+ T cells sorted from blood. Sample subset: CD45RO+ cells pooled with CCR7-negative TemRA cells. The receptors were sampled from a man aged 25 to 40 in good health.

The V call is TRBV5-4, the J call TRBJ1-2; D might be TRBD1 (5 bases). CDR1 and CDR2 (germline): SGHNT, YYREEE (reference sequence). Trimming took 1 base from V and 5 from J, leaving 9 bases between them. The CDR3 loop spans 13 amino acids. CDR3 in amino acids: CASSLLGAYGYTF. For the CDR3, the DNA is TGTGCCAGCAGCTTGCTCGGGGCGTATGGCTACACCTTC.

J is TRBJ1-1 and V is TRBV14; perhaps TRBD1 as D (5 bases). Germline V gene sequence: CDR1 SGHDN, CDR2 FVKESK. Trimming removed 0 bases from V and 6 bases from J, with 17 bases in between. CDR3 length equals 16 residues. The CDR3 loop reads CASSQEKLRGRAEAFF. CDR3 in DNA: TGTGCCAGCAGCCAAGAGAAATTGCGGGGGAGAGCTGAAGCTTTCTTT.

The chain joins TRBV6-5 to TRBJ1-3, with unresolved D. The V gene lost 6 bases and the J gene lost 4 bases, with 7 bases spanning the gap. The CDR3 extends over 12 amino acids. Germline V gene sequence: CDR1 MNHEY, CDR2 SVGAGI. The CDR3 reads CASSLPGNTIYF. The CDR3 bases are TGTGCCAGCAGCCTGCCCGGAAACACCATATATTTT.

The CDR3 loop is CASSLAGEMNTDTQYF. DNA of the CDR3: TGTGCCAGCAGTTTAGCGGGGGAAATGAACACAGATACGCAGTATTTT. V usage is TRBV28 and J usage is TRBJ2-3, with 7 bases lining up with TRBD2. Germline-derived CDR1 and CDR2 are MDHEN and SYDVKM. The CDR3 has 16 amino acids. After removal of 2 bases from V and 2 bases from J, the junction contained 7 bases not matched to a gene.

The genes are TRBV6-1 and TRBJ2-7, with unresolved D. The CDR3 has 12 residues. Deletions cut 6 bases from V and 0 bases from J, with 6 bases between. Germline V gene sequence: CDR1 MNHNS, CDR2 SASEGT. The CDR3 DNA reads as TGTGCCAGCAGGGTGGACTCCTACGAGCAGTACTTC. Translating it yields CASRVDSYEQYF.